Included here is one T cell receptor (beta chain) sequence, with context. Its antigen remains undetermined. The record has no base qualities; no much larger clone is one base away. The sample belongs to a study of identical twins (dated by TCRdb to between 2015 and 2016). In terms of the full investigation: To test whether fetal clonotypes persist, the study used deep sequencing on TCR alpha and beta repertoires from monozygotic twins, unrelated adults of various ages, and cord blood. Replicate twin experiments were performed at different times using different library preparation protocols to rule out contamination.

Summary of the overall study and its limitations: Excess twin sharing in beta out-of-frame sequences was weaker because fewer shared sequences lowered the signal-to-noise ratio. Compared with coincidental sharing between unrelated individuals, out-of-frame TCR alpha sequences shared between twins showed an excess of sequences with low generation probability. Fewer insertions were carried by abundant cord blood beta clonotypes, a similar but weaker trend appeared in young adult naive repertoires, and no such trend appeared in memory repertoires. Zero-insertion analyses could be partly confounded by invariant T cells such as MAIT and iNKT, although diverse VJ usage argued against such confounding for most clonotypes. In monozygotic twins, recombination models systematically underestimated out-of-frame TCR alpha sharing, but the models matched the sharing seen between unrelated individuals. Conclusions relied on cross-sectional statistical analysis, since the same donors could not be followed over many years.

All donors were healthy Caucasians. The twin cohort comprised three pairs of female monozygotic twins, all aged roughly 18 to 29 years. Positive isolation kits from Invitrogen were used to isolate CD4+ and CD8+ T cell populations. As encoded in the germline V gene, CDR1 is SGDLS while CDR2 is YYNGEE. From its cysteine to its phenylalanine, the CDR3 spans 15 amino acids. CDR3 DNA only is kept here, 45 bases in frame from base 1. V is pared back by 0 bases and J by 5 bases, with 11 bases lying between the germline termini. The receptor library was made with 5' RACE. Instrument on record: Illumina HiSeq 2000. Template switching introduced a universal primer binding site; the final cDNA contained a unique molecular identifier, enabling accurate counting of TCR cDNA molecules. First-strand cDNA for TCR alpha and beta chains was synthesized from specific primers in the conserved constant-segment region. To control for contamination, every cDNA library carried two barcodes: a SMART-Mk sample barcode plus Illumina barcodes. TruSeq adapter sequences along with Illumina sample barcodes were introduced in two successive PCR steps. The Illumina HiSeq platform was used with custom primers to sequence TCR alpha and beta cDNA libraries. Processing in the source paper ran as follows. Raw reads were processed with MiGEC to extract unique molecular identifiers, and MiXCR was used to determine CDR3 positions. For each individual, recombination models were inferred using an EM algorithm with the repgenHMM and IGoR tools. The analysis of shared clonotypes was done with the tcR package in R, with sharing normalized by the product of cloneset sizes. To study raw recombination free of thymic and clonal selection effects, out-of-frame nonproductive sequences were analyzed. The public sequencing data were trimmed at Q25 with fastp and processed into clonotypes with MiXCR by TCRdb, which kept only in-frame beta chains. For every CDR3 protein sequence, its rows merge into one entry that carries the most common genes and DNA. What appears here as the V and J calls and clone size reflects TCRdb's work, not the paper's. Recorded for this sample are 400,000 to 650,000 distinct CDR3 sequences; about 20% of them occurred a single time. The ten largest clones represent 0.8% to 1% of the sample.

This same sample was also taken into another study, of T cells expressing NK-cell markers. As the second publication notes: Eight or nine donors provided sorted CD3+CD56+NKG2C+, CD3+CD56+NKG2C- and CD3+CD56-NKG2C+ T-cell subsets, whose TCR beta-chain repertoires were profiled. Among the eight sequenced donors, only one was HCMV-seronegative, while the other seven were HCMV-seropositive. To restrict sorting to alphabetaTCR-expressing T cells, an anti-gammadeltaTCR antibody was added in several experiments. In six donors, the dominant CD3+CD56+NKG2C+ clonotypes ranked among the top 10 CD8+ clonotypes, making up about 1.0-7.0% of CD8+ T cells. Those dominant clonotypes were again the most abundant among CD3+CD56-NKG2C+ cells in a few donors, at about 28.3-60.1%. Whether the expanded NKG2C-expressing T cell clones were specific for HCMV antigens remained unclear. The eight sequenced donors were randomly selected healthy volunteers, three men and five women. HCMV-specific IgG was detected in serum with a commercial ELISA kit to determine HCMV serostatus. MIGEC handled demultiplexing of the reads and grouping by UMI, while MiTCR was used to assemble and quantify clonotypes. To exclude erroneous sequences, any TCR cDNA sequence not supported by at least two reads was discarded. Downstream repertoire analysis used the tcR package, and clonotypes were matched across fractions by CDR3 nucleotide sequence plus V segment. VDJmatch was used to annotate antigen specificity against VDJdb, with one amino acid substitution in CDR3 allowed.

Material for sequencing was CD4+ T cells sorted from blood. The rearrangement combines TRBV9 with TRBJ2-2; the D region may be TRBD1 or TRBD2, each matching 5 bases equally. This TCR derives from a woman in her late teens or twenties in good health. The nucleotide sequence reads as follows: TGTGCCAGCAGCGTAGAGGGGAGCGCTACCGGGGAGCTGTTTTTT. Its coded protein is CASSVEGSATGELFF.